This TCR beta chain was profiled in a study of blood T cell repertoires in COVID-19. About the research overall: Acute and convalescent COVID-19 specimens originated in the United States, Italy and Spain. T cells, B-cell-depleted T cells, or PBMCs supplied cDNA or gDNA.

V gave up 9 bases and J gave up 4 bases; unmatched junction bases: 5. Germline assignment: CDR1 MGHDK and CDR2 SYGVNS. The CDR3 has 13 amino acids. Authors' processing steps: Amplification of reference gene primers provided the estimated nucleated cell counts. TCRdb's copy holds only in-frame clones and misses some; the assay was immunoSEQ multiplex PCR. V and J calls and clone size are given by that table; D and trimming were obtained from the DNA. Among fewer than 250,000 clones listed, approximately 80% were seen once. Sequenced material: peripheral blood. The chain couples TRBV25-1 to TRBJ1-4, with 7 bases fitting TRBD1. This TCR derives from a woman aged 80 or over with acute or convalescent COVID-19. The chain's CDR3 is CASAGTVNEKLFF. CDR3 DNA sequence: TGTGCCAGTGCCGGGACAGTTAATGAAAAACTGTTTTTT.